The 21 T cell receptor beta chains in this list originate from one sample, sequenced in a study of Graves' ophthalmopathy and Graves' hyperthyroidism. The authors amplified TCR beta CDR3 regions, and they did so from RNA transcripts for repertoire sequencing. In the first round, RT-PCR was carried out with HTBI primers, and a multiplex PCR formed the second round. TCRdb fed the multiplex PCR reads into MiXCR, producing one record per CDR3 protein. The sample has around 660,000 distinct CDR3 sequences, over 40% seen once; the top ten hold more than 3%. The sample consisted of peripheral blood. The receptors stem from an adult man with Graves' ophthalmopathy.

The chain joins TRBV7-9 to TRBJ1-1, with no clear D. Between the trimmed V and J ends, which lost 5 bases and 5 bases, there was a span of 9 bases. Germline lookup yields CDR1 SEHNR and CDR2 FQNEAQ (reference sequence). The CDR3 is 12 amino acids. The CDR3 region is CASSQDSTEAFF. CDR3 DNA: TGTGCCAGCAGCCAAGATAGTACTGAAGCTTTCTTT.

About this clonotype: A much more abundant neighbour one base away suggests this may be a read error. V is TRBV9 and J is TRBJ1-1; D is possibly TRBD1 (6 bases). The CDR3 totals 14 residues. Germline V CDR1 and CDR2: SGDLS, YYNGEE. The CDR3 is CANSAEGGDTEAFF. CDR3 bases: TGTGCCAACAGCGCGGAGGGGGGGGACACTGAAGCTTTCTTT.

Of note for this clonotype: Since a much larger clone is just one base distant, this may be a read error. The final CDR3 position lacks the conserved phenylalanine or tryptophan, pointing to a likely read error. This chain joins TRBV7-9 and TRBJ1-2; D unresolved. V dropped 2 bases and J dropped 3 bases, with 10 bases sitting between them. CDR1 is SEHNR, CDR2 FQNEAQ, per germline (reference sequence). The CDR3 consists of 14 residues. The CDR3 DNA reads TGTGCCAGCAGCTTACAGGCGGCTCACTATGGCTACACCCTC. As protein: CASSLQAAHYGYTL.

This chain uses TRBV15 with TRBJ1-3; weak D call: TRBD1 (6 bases). The CDR3 is made up of 15 amino acids. Trimming pared 1 base from V and 11 bases from J, leaving 18 bases between. Per germline, CDR1 LNHNV and CDR2 YYDKDF (reference sequence). As DNA, the CDR3 is TGTGCCACCAGCAGAGGTACAGGGACGAGAAGCGCCATATATTTT. It is translated as CATSRGTGTRSAIYF.

To note about this clonotype: The germline gene is not matched at one end of the junction; a read error may be the cause. The gene calls are TRBV5-1 and TRBJ2-2; D not resolved. Germline V gene sequence: CDR1 SGHRS, CDR2 YFSETQ. The CDR3 runs 15 residues. The CDR3 nucleotides are TGTGCCATCAGCTTGGGCACAACCCACACCGGGGAGCTGTTTTTT. Amino acids: CAISLGTTHTGELFF.

The chain uses TRBV19 and TRBJ2-7; 7 bases align to TRBD1. The V segment lost 8 bases and the J segment 0 bases; nucleotides outside the gene matches: 10. This CDR3 contains 15 residues. The germline CDR1 and CDR2 sequences are LNHDA and SQIVND (reference sequence). Here the CDR3 DNA reads TGTGCCAGTGCTAGGACAGGACAACACTCCTACGAGCAGTACTTC. It codes for CASARTGQHSYEQYF.

This clonotype occurred many times. V gene TRBV19 combines with J gene TRBJ2-7, with 10 bases identical to TRBD1. The J segment lost 6 bases and the V segment lost 3 bases, leaving 5 bases of the junction unmatched. CDR1 is LNHDA and CDR2 is SQIVND in the germline V gene (reference sequence). The CDR3 consists of 14 residues. As DNA, the CDR3 is TGTGCCAGTAGTATGGGGACAGGGGCTTCCGAGCAGTACTTC. This sequence encodes CASSMGTGASEQYF.

This clonotype was seen ten or more times. The chain employs TRBV20-1 and TRBJ1-1; 9 nucleotides line up with TRBD1. The junction had 12 bases not matched to a gene; V was cut back by 5 bases and J by 8 bases. CDR1 and CDR2 (germline): DFQATT, SNEGSKA (reference sequence). The CDR3 is 14 amino acids. CDR3 sequence reads: CSAQKPTGGREAFF. The DNA for the CDR3 is TGCAGTGCTCAAAAACCTACAGGGGGCAGGGAAGCTTTCTTT.

This clonotype was counted between two and nine times. A much bigger clone sits one base away, suggesting this may be a read error. The rearrangement links TRBV7-2 to TRBJ1-1; possible D gene TRBD1, 5 bases. CDR3 size: 11 residues. Germline V CDR1 and CDR2: SGHTA, FQGNSA. V was pared by 4 bases and J by 6 bases, with 6 bases between. The CDR3: CASSWGAEAFF. The CDR3 bases are TGTGCCAGCAGCTGGGGCGCTGAAGCTTTCTTT.

At least ten counts were recorded for this clonotype. The chain carries TRBV11-2 and TRBJ2-5; possible D gene TRBD1, 6 bases. Germline loops: CDR1 SGHAT, CDR2 FQNNGV. This CDR3 region has 13 residues. The ends were cut back, 5 bases at V and 2 bases at J, with 9 bases in the middle. The CDR3, as DNA: TGTGCCAGCAGCCAGGGACATCAAGAGACCCAGTACTTC. This sequence encodes CASSQGHQETQYF. Using reference TRBV11-2 and TRBJ2-5 for the parts outside the CDR3, the full variable domain is EAGVAQSPRYKIIEKRQSVAFWCNPISGHATLYWYQQILGQGPKLLIQFQNNGVVDDSQLPKDRFSAERLKGVDSTLKIQPAKLEDSAVYLCASSQGHQETQYFGPGTRLLVL.

This chain uses TRBV15 with TRBJ1-1; D ambiguous. The CDR3 has 13 amino acids. CDR1 and CDR2 from the germline V gene are LNHNV and YYDKDF (reference sequence). V gave up 3 bases and J gave up 6 bases, with 11 bases separating them. CDR3: CATSSFVQAEAFF. As DNA, the CDR3 is TGTGCCACCAGCAGTTTTGTCCAGGCTGAAGCTTTCTTT.

Remarks on this clonotype: With a much larger clone just one base away, this may be a read error. The gene calls are TRBV19 and TRBJ1-5; weak D call: TRBD1 (6 bases). Germline CDR1 LNHDA, CDR2 SQIVND (reference sequence). CDR3 length equals 13 residues. CDR3 coding DNA: TGTGACTCCAGGGGTTATAGCGATCAGCCCCAGCATTTT. This encodes CDSRGYSDQPQHF.

About this clonotype itself: A read error may account for a junction end that differs from germline. The rearrangement joins TRBV25-1 to TRBJ2-5; TRBD2 matches at 9 bases. Per germline, CDR1 MGHDK and CDR2 SYGVNS. CDR3 length: 16 residues. The CDR3 is CASSQTGLAVWETQYF. The DNA for the CDR3 is TGCGCCAGCAGTCAAACGGGACTAGCAGTTTGGGAGACCCAGTACTTC.

The rearrangement uses TRBV12-5 and TRBJ1-1; the D is unclear. Deletions cut 4 bases from V and 6 bases from J, with 15 bases between. Germline loops: CDR1 LGHNT, CDR2 FRNRAP. This CDR3 has 14 amino acids. CDR3 sequence (DNA): TGTGCTAGTGGTTCCCCCCTTGCTTGGGCTGAAGCTTTCTTT. Translation gives CASGSPLAWAEAFF.

In its sample, this clonotype was seen many times. The chain couples TRBV2 to TRBJ2-7; D may be TRBD1 (6 bases). The CDR3 consists of 14 residues. CDR1 is SNHLY and CDR2 is FYNNEI in the germline V gene. Trimming shortened V by 6 bases and J by 5 bases, and 17 bases separated the two germline ends. CDR3 region: CASSQGHSRDEQYF. CDR3 in DNA: TGTGCCAGCAGCCAGGGACACAGTCGGGACGAGCAGTACTTC.

The chain links TRBV7-6 to TRBJ2-7; 14 nucleotides match TRBD2. This CDR3 is built from 17 residues. CDR1 and CDR2 from the germline V gene are SGHVS and FNYEAQ. J was trimmed by 0 bases and V by 5 bases; bases with no gene match: 6. The CDR3 DNA reads as TGTGCCAGCAGCAACGGACTAGCGGGAGGTCACTCCTACGAGCAGTACTTC. Amino acids: CASSNGLAGGHSYEQYF.

This chain uses TRBV7-9 with TRBJ1-3; tentatively, D is TRBD1 (5 bases). This CDR3 contains 14 residues. CDR1 is SEHNR and CDR2 is FQNEAQ in the germline V gene (reference sequence). The germline V and J ends were trimmed by 5 bases and 8 bases, with 16 bases remaining between them. The CDR3 region is CASSRGLAGHTIYF. The DNA of the CDR3 is TGTGCCAGCAGCCGTGGACTAGCGGGACACACCATATATTTT.

The chain is built from TRBV29-1 and TRBJ1-2; 9 positions match TRBD1. Looked up from germline, CDR1 is SQVTM and CDR2 is ANQGSEA. Trimming removed 5 bases from V and 5 bases from J; junction bases left unmatched: 6. This CDR3 has 13 amino acids. CDR3 coding DNA: TGCAGCGTTTCCTTCGGACAGGGGTATGGCTACACCTTC. Translating gives CSVSFGQGYGYTF.

This clonotype was detected ten times or more. The chain employs TRBV20-1 and TRBJ1-1; D is undetermined. This CDR3 has 13 amino acids. The germline V and J ends were trimmed by 0 bases and 0 bases, with 5 bases remaining between them. The germline V gene encodes CDR1 DFQATT and CDR2 SNEGSKA (reference sequence). The CDR3 reads CSARDRMNTEAFF. CDR3 DNA sequence: TGCAGTGCTAGAGACAGAATGAACACTGAAGCTTTCTTT.

Ten or more counts support this clonotype. The chain recombines TRBV19 with TRBJ1-1; D is perhaps TRBD1 (6 bases). The CDR3 consists of 15 residues. The V end lost 5 bases, the J end lost 7 bases, and 20 bases lay between the germline ends. The germline gives CDR1 LNHDA, CDR2 SQIVND (reference sequence). The CDR3 here is CASSRGLARPGEAFF. The CDR3 region has the DNA TGTGCCAGTAGTCGGGGGCTGGCCAGGCCGGGTGAAGCTTTCTTT.

This clonotype was recorded at least ten times. V gene TRBV7-2 combines with J gene TRBJ2-5; D is uncertain. Deletions cut 1 base from V and 3 bases from J, with 6 bases between. The CDR3 totals 13 residues. Looked up from germline, CDR1 is SGHTA and CDR2 is FQGNSA. The CDR3 DNA follows: TGTGCCAGCAGCTTAGGTCTAAAAGAGACCCAGTACTTC. It is translated as CASSLGLKETQYF.